Below, 21 T cell receptor beta chains from the same sample are listed, as sequenced in a study of cytomegalovirus exposure and HLA in healthy donors. 60 Vbeta and 13 Jbeta primers were used in PCR. Using immunoSEQ multiplex PCR, the repertoire was profiled, and TCRdb retains in-frame clones only, with some absent. Of over 80,000 clones listed, roughly 82% were seen once; the top ten hold more than 3%. The sequenced material came from PBMCs. The source is a man under 40 in good health and CMV-seropositive.

The rearrangement joins TRBV7-9 to TRBJ2-5; a weak D match, TRBD2 (5 bases). The CDR3 is 13 residues long. V was shortened by 3 bases and J by 1 base, with 6 bases between the two germline ends. Germline V gives CDR1 SEHNR, CDR2 FQNEAQ (reference sequence). The CDR3 sequence: CASSFGGQETQYF. The DNA of the CDR3 is TGTGCCAGCAGCTTCGGAGGCCAAGAGACCCAGTACTTC.

The gene calls are TRBV15 and TRBJ2-7, with D possibly being TRBD1 (5 bases). Germline V CDR1 and CDR2: LNHNV, YYDKDF (reference sequence). The CDR3 covers 14 residues. V was trimmed by 0 bases and J by 7 bases, leaving 13 bases between them. The CDR3 DNA reads TGTGCCACCAGCAGAGATCAAGGGGTGGGAGAGCAGTACTTC. It encodes CATSRDQGVGEQYF.

This clone was detected only once. The chain employs TRBV10-2 and TRBJ2-7; TRBD1 agrees at 7 bases. CDR3 length equals 14 residues. CDR1 is WSHSY, CDR2 SAAADI, per germline. V lost 8 bases, J lost 5 bases, and 12 bases stayed unmatched. This chain's CDR3 is CASRQGPSWDEQYF. Written as DNA, the CDR3 is TGCGCCAGCCGACAGGGCCCCTCCTGGGACGAGCAGTACTTC.

This sequence joins TRBV7-9 and TRBJ1-4, with D uncertain. V dropped 0 bases and J dropped 6 bases, with 14 bases sitting between them. The CDR3 is made up of 16 amino acids. Per germline, CDR1 SEHNR and CDR2 FQNEAQ (reference sequence). CDR3 sequence: CASSLANRKRDEKLFF. The CDR3 nucleotides are TGTGCCAGCAGCTTAGCCAACCGCAAACGGGATGAAAAACTGTTTTTT.

The rearrangement links TRBV7-9 to TRBJ1-4, with D tentatively TRBD1 (5 bases). From germline, CDR1 is SEHNR and CDR2 FQNEAQ (reference sequence). The CDR3 contains 16 residues. Between the trimmed V and J ends, which lost 6 bases and 7 bases, there was a span of 21 bases. CDR3 nucleotides: TGTGCCAGCAGTCCCGAACCAGGGAGGAGCGGTGAAAAACTGTTTTTT. Translated, it gives CASSPEPGRSGEKLFF.

This clone occurred a few times. The V and J genes are TRBV7-9 and TRBJ2-7; D is possibly TRBD2 (6 bases). V was trimmed by 1 base and J by 5 bases, leaving 15 bases between them. The CDR3 loop spans 15 amino acids. Germline CDR1 and CDR2: SEHNR and FQNEAQ (reference sequence). CDR3 DNA sequence: TGTGCCAGCAGCTTAGGGACGGGAGAAACCCACGAGCAGTACTTC. Translating gives CASSLGTGETHEQYF.

The V call is TRBV12-5, the J call TRBJ1-2, with 7 bases that match TRBD1. Per germline, CDR1 LGHNT and CDR2 FRNRAP. The V gene end was trimmed by 5 bases and the J gene end by 7 bases; junction bases not matched to a gene: 16. CDR3 length equals 16 residues. CDR3 in amino acids: CASGPADRAGESGYTF. CDR3 coding DNA: TGTGCTAGTGGTCCAGCTGACAGGGCAGGGGAGAGTGGCTACACCTTC. Drawing the rest from reference TRBV12-5 and TRBJ1-2, the complete variable domain is DARVTQTPRHKVTEMGQEVTMRCQPILGHNTVFWYRQTMMQGLELLAYFRNRAPLDDSGMPKDRFSAEMPDATLATLKIQPSEPRDSAVYFCASGPADRAGESGYTFGSGTRLTVV.

The chain carries TRBV7-2 and TRBJ1-4, with D unresolved. The CDR3 loop spans 15 amino acids. Germline V lookup: CDR1 SGHTA, CDR2 FQGNSA. V was shortened by 1 base and J by 4 bases, with 10 bases between the two germline ends. The CDR3 sequence is CASSLGGMYNEKLFF. As DNA, the CDR3 is TGTGCCAGCAGCTTAGGAGGGATGTATAATGAAAAACTGTTTTTT.

The chain uses TRBV7-9 and TRBJ2-1, with a possible D match to TRBD2 (6 bases). With 5 bases removed from V and 10 bases from J, the gap between germline ends came to 12 bases. This CDR3 comprises 12 residues. The germline gives CDR1 SEHNR, CDR2 FQNEAQ (reference sequence). CDR3 bases: TGTGCCAGCAGCCGAACTGGGGGGGAGCAGTTCTTC. Its protein is CASSRTGGEQFF.

The chain recombines TRBV5-1 with TRBJ2-2; 7 bases are a match to TRBD2. The germline gives CDR1 SGHRS, CDR2 YFSETQ. The CDR3 is 17 amino acids. V dropped 2 bases and J dropped 2; count of bases not matched to a gene: 9. CDR3 sequence: CASSLQRAGLNTGELFF. CDR3 bases: TGCGCCAGCAGCTTACAAAGAGCGGGATTAAACACCGGGGAGCTGTTTTTT.

CDR3 in amino acids: CSVEGLPGGEKTQYF. CDR3 coding DNA: TGCAGCGTTGAAGGGCTCCCAGGGGGCGAGAAGACCCAGTACTTC. This chain uses TRBV29-1 with TRBJ2-5; 8 bases agree with TRBD1. The V and J ends lost 1 base and 6 bases, in that order; junction bases with no gene match: 10. CDR1 and CDR2 from the germline V gene are SQVTM and ANQGSEA. This CDR3 has 15 residues.

The gene calls are TRBV18 and TRBJ2-5; D might be TRBD1 (6 bases). The last part of the DNA fits TRBJ2-7 better; the J call may be wrong. Per germline, CDR1 KGHSH and CDR2 LQKENI. This CDR3 spans 14 amino acids. As DNA, the CDR3 is TGTGCCAGCTCACCACCACCAGCAGGGGACGAGCAGTACTTC. Its translation is CASSPPPAGDEQYF.

This chain uses TRBV4-1 with TRBJ2-2; D uncertain. This CDR3 spans 14 amino acids. CDR1 is MGHRA, CDR2 YSYEKL, per germline. V was pared by 3 bases and J by 5 bases, with 10 bases between. Written as DNA, the CDR3 is TGCGCCAGCAGCCACCCCCCGTTAACCGGGGAGCTGTTTTTT. Its protein product is CASSHPPLTGELFF.

The rearrangement links TRBV5-1 to TRBJ1-1; TRBD1 might be the D (5 bases). Trimming cost V 0 bases and J 2 bases, with 11 bases left between them. The CDR3 has 15 residues. Germline assignment: CDR1 SGHRS and CDR2 YFSETQ. The CDR3 DNA sequence: TGCGCCAGCAGCTTGGAGGGGCGGACCAACACTGAAGCTTTCTTT. Amino acid sequence: CASSLEGRTNTEAFF.

J is TRBJ2-2 and V is TRBV28, with TRBD1 matching over 7 bases. CDR1 and CDR2 from the germline V gene are MDHEN and SYDVKM. The CDR3 loop spans 16 amino acids. V shed 7 bases and J 0 bases; nucleotides not matched to a gene: 8. The CDR3 loop reads CASTPATGSNTGELFF. The CDR3 coding sequence is TGTGCCAGCACCCCGGCGACAGGGTCGAACACCGGGGAGCTGTTTTTT.

The chain links TRBV9 to TRBJ2-1, with TRBD2 matching over 10 bases. Germline V gene lookup returns CDR1 SGDLS and CDR2 YYNGEE. The ends lost 0 bases at V and 7 bases at J; junction bases unmatched: 4. The CDR3 loop spans 15 amino acids. The CDR3 loop is CASSVGAGGMNEQFF. Written as DNA, the CDR3 is TGTGCCAGCAGCGTAGGAGCGGGAGGGATGAATGAGCAGTTCTTC.

This clone has just a few counts. V usage is TRBV6-6 and J usage is TRBJ2-7, with a possible D match to TRBD1 (5 bases). The CDR3 loop spans 12 amino acids. V lost 5 bases and J lost 2, with 7 bases in between. CDR1 and CDR2 (germline): MNHNY, SVGAGI (reference sequence). CDR3 bases: TGTGCCAGCAGTCAGGGCACCTACGAGCAGTACTTC. It translates to CASSQGTYEQYF.

The CDR3 sequence is CASRTTGDYEQYF. The CDR3 nucleotides are TGCGCCAGCAGAACAACAGGGGACTACGAGCAGTACTTC. This chain uses TRBV10-2 with TRBJ2-7, with 7 bases identical to TRBD1. Germline trimming cut 6 bases from V and 3 bases from J; bases unmatched to any gene: 5. The length of the CDR3 is 13 residues. Germline lookup yields CDR1 WSHSY and CDR2 SAAADI.

The rearrangement uses TRBV20-1 and TRBJ2-3; the D is unclear. V was shortened by 6 bases and J by 5 bases, with 9 bases between the two germline ends. Germline CDR1 is DFQATT and CDR2 is SNEGSKA (reference sequence). CDR3 length: 11 residues. CDR3 DNA sequence: TGCAGTGCGAATCTCGGAGATACGCAGTATTTT. Residues: CSANLGDTQYF.

This chain uses TRBV28 with TRBJ1-5; maybe TRBD1 (6 bases). Germline CDR1 reads MDHEN; CDR2 reads SYDVKM. The CDR3 has 14 amino acids. Trimming left V 6 bases short and J 9 bases short, with 18 bases between. The CDR3 DNA is TGTGCCAGCAGCCTCGGGGGGGGCACTTGGCCCCAGCATTTT. Amino acid sequence: CASSLGGGTWPQHF. The full variable domain, with the rest looked up from reference TRBV28 and TRBJ1-5, is DVKVTQSSRYLVKRTGEKVFLECVQDMDHENMFWYRQDPGLGLRLIYFSYDVKMKEKGDIPEGYSVSREKKERFSLILESASTNQTSMYLCASSLGGGTWPQHFGDGTRLSIL.

This rearrangement joins TRBV5-1 to TRBJ2-5, with 7 positions matching TRBD1. Germline V gene lookup returns CDR1 SGHRS and CDR2 YFSETQ. Trimming at V came to 0 bases and at J to 2 bases, leaving 13 bases not matched to a gene. CDR3 length: 18 amino acids. CDR3 amino acids: CASSLAELSTGAQETQYF. The CDR3 DNA sequence: TGCGCCAGCAGCTTGGCCGAGTTATCAACAGGGGCTCAAGAGACCCAGTACTTC. The whole variable domain, filled in from reference TRBV5-1 and TRBJ2-5, reads KAGVTQTPRYLIKTRGQQVTLSCSPISGHRSVSWYQQTPGQGLQFLFEYFSETQRNKGNFPGRFSGRQFSNSRSEMNVSTLELGDSALYLCASSLAELSTGAQETQYFGPGTRLLVL.